This T cell receptor beta chain was observed in a study of blood T cell repertoires in COVID-19. Study summary: PBMCs, B-cell-depleted T cells, or T cells were the source of the cDNA or gDNA that made up the material.

Methods used by the authors: From reference gene primer amplification, estimates of nucleated cell counts were derived. The table came from immunoSEQ multiplex PCR; TCRdb's copy has only in-frame clones and leaves some out. Clonal size and the V and J genes are those of that table, whereas D and trimming came from the DNA. This table holds about 70,000 clones, 90% to 95% found once. J lost 5 bases, V lost 6 bases, and 9 bases had no gene match. Germline values: CDR1 MGHRA, CDR2 YSYEKL. CDR3 length: 15 residues. The rearrangement links TRBV4-1 to TRBJ2-2; 7 bases agree with TRBD1. The sequenced material came from peripheral blood. The TCR originated in a human donor in a cohort sampled during active COVID-19. The CDR3 reads CASRVTGVGTGELFF. The CDR3 region has the DNA TGCGCCAGCAGGGTCACAGGGGTGGGAACCGGGGAGCTGTTTTTT.